This note documents a single T cell receptor (beta chain) sequence. These data belong to a study of blood T cell repertoires in COVID-19. This table comes from immunoSEQ multiplex PCR, and its TCRdb copy is limited to in-frame clones, with some not included. This repertoire shows a few hundred thousand clones, roughly 89% found once; its top ten account for approximately 2.3%. Germline lookup yields CDR1 ENHRY and CDR2 SYGVKD. CDR3 length: 12 amino acids. With 3 bases removed from V and 5 bases from J, the gap between germline ends came to 5 bases. Sequenced: peripheral blood. V gene TRBV10-3 combines with J gene TRBJ2-1; D gene unclear. The sequence derives from a woman aged 60-75 years with COVID-19, enrolled during active disease. CDR3 amino acids: CAISDRNNEQFF. The CDR3 DNA reads as TGTGCCATCAGTGACAGAAACAATGAGCAGTTCTTC.